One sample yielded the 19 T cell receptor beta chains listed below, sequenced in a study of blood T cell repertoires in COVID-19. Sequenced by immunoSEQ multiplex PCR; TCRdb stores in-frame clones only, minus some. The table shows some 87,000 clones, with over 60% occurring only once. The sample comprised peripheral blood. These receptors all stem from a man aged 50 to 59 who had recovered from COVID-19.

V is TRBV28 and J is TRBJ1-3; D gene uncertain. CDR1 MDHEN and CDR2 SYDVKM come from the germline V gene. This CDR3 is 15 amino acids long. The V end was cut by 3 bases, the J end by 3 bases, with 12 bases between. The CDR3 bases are TGTGCCAGCAGTTTTTCCCGAAATAGTGGAAACACCATATATTTT. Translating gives CASSFSRNSGNTIYF.

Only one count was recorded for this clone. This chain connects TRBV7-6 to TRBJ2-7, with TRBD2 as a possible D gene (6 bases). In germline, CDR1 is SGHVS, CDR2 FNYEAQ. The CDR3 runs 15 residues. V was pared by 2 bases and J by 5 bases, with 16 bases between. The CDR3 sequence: CASSLFGGSPHEQYF. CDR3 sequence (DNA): TGTGCCAGCAGCTTATTCGGGGGATCCCCCCACGAGCAGTACTTC.

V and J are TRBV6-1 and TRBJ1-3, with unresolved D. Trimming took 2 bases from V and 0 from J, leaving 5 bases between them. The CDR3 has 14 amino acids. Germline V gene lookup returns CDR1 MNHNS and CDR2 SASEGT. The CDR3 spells CASSENFSGNTIYF. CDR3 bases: TGTGCCAGCAGTGAAAACTTCTCTGGAAACACCATATATTTT.

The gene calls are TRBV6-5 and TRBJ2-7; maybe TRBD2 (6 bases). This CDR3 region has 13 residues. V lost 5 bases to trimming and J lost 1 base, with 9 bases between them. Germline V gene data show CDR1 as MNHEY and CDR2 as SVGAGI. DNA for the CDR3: TGTGCCAGCAGTAAGGACTATTCCTACGAGCAGTACTTC. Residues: CASSKDYSYEQYF.

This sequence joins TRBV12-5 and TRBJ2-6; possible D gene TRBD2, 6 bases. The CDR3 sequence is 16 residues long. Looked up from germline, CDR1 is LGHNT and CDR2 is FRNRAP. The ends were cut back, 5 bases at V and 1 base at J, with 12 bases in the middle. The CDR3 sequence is CASGAGRASGANVLTF. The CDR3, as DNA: TGTGCTAGTGGTGCGGGACGGGCATCTGGGGCCAACGTCCTGACTTTC.

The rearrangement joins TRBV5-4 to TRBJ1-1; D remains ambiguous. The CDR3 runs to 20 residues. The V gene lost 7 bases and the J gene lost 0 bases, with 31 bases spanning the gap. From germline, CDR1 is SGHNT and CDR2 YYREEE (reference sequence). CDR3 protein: CASPRRGRVCLEFVNTEAFF. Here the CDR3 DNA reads TGTGCCAGCCCCCGGAGAGGGCGGGTTTGTTTAGAGTTTGTGAACACTGAAGCTTTCTTT.

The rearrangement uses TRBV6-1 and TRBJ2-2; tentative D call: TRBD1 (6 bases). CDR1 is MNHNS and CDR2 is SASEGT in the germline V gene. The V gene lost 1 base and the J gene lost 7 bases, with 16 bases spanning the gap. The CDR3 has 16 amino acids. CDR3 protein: CASSEEITGYGGELFF. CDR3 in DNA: TGTGCCAGCAGTGAAGAAATAACAGGGTATGGCGGGGAGCTGTTTTTT.

The CDR3 spells CASSFDLAGYEQYF. DNA of the CDR3: TGCGCCAGCAGCTTTGACCTAGCGGGGTACGAGCAGTACTTC. V gene TRBV5-1 combines with J gene TRBJ2-7; 9 bases align to TRBD2. The V gene's germline CDR1 is SGHRS and CDR2 YFSETQ. Unmatched junction bases numbered 4, after V lost 2 bases and J lost 4 bases. The CDR3 is made up of 14 amino acids.

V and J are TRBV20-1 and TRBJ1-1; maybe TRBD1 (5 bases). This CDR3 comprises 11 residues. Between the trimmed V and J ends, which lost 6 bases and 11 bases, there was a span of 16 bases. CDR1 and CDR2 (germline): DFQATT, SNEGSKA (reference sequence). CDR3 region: CSALDGGMAFF. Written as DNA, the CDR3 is TGCAGTGCCCTGGACGGGGGTATGGCTTTCTTT.

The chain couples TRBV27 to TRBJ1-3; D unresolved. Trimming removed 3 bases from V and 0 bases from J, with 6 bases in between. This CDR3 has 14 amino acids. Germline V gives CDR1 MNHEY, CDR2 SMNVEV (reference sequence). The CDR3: CASSLRISGNTIYF. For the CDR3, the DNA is TGTGCCAGCAGTTTGCGGATCTCTGGAAACACCATATATTTT.

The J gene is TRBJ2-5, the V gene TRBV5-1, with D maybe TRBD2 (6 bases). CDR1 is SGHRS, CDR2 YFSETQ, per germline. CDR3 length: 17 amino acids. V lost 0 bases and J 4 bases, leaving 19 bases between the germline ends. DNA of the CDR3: TGCGCCAGCAGCTTGGCCTTGGTAGCGGATGGATTAGAGACCCAGTACTTC. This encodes CASSLALVADGLETQYF. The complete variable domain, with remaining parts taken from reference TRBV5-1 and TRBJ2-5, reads KAGVTQTPRYLIKTRGQQVTLSCSPISGHRSVSWYQQTPGQGLQFLFEYFSETQRNKGNFPGRFSGRQFSNSRSEMNVSTLELGDSALYLCASSLALVADGLETQYFGPGTRLLVL.

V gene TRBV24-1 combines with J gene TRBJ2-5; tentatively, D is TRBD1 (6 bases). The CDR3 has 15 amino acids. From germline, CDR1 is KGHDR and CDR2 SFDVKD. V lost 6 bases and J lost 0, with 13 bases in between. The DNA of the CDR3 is TGTGCCACCAGTAACAGGGACCCTTACCAAGAGACCCAGTACTTC. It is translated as CATSNRDPYQETQYF.

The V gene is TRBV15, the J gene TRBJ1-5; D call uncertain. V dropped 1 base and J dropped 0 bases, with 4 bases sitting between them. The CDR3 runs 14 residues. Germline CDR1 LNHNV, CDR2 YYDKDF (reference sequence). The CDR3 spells CATSRASSNQPQHF. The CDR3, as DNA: TGTGCCACCAGCAGAGCTAGTAGCAATCAGCCCCAGCATTTT.

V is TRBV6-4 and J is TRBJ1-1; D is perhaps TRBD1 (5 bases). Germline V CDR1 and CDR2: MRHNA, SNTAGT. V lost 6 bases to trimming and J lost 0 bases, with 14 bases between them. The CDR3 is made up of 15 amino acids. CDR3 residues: CASRLDGGMNTEAFF. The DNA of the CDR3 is TGTGCCAGCAGACTCGATGGGGGGATGAACACTGAAGCTTTCTTT.

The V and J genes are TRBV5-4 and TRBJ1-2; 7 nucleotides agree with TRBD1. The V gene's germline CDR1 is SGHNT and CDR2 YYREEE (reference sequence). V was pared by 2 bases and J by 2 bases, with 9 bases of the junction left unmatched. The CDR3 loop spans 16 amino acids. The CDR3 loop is CASSLGGWGGNYGYTF. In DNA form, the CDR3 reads TGTGCCAGCAGCTTAGGGGGCTGGGGAGGAAACTATGGCTACACCTTC.

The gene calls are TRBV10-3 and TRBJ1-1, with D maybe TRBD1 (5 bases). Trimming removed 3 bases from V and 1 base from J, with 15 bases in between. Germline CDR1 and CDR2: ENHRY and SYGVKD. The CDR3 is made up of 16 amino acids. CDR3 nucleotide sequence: TGTGCCATCAGTGACAGGGAGGGAGTGGGGAACACTGAAGCTTTCTTT. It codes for CAISDREGVGNTEAFF.

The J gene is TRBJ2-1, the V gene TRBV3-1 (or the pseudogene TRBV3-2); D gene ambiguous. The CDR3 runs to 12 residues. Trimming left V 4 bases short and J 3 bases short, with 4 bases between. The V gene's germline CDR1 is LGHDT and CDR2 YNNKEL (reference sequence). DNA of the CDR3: TGTGCCAGCAGCCTAAACTACAATGAGCAGTTCTTC. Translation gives CASSLNYNEQFF.

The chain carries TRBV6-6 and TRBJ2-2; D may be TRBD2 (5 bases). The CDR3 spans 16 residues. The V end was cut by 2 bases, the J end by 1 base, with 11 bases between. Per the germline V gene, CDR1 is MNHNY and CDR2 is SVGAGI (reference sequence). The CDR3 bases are TGTGCCAGCAGTTACGGGCGGGTGCTGAACACCGGGGAGCTGTTTTTT. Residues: CASSYGRVLNTGELFF.

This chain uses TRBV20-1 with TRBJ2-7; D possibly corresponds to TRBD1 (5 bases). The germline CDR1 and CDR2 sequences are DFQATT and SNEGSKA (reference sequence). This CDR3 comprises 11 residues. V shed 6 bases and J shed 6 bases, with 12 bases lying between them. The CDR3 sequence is CSAGKGFEQYF. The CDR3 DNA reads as TGCAGTGCAGGGAAGGGGTTCGAGCAGTACTTC.